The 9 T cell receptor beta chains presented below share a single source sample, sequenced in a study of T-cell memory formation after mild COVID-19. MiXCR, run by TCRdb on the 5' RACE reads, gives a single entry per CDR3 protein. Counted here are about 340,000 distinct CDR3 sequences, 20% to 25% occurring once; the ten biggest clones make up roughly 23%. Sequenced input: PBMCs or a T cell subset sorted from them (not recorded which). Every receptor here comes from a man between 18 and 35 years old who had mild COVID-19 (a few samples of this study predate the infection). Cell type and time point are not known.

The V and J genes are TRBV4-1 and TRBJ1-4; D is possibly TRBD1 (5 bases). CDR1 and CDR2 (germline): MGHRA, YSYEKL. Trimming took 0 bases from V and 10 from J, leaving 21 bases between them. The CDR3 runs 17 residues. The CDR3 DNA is TGCGCCAGCAGCCAAGATCGGGGGGGAAGGTTTTGGGGAAAACTGTTTTTT. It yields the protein CASSQDRGGRFWGKLFF.

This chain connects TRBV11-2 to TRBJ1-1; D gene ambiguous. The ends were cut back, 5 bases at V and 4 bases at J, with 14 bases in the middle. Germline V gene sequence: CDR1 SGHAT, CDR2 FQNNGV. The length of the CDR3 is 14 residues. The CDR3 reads CASSGRETGTEAFF. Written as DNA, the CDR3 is TGTGCCAGCAGCGGCCGGGAGACCGGCACTGAAGCTTTCTTT.

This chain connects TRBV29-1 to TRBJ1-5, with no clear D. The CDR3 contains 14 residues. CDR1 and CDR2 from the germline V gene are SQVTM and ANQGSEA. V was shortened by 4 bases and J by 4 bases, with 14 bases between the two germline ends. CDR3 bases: TGCAGCGTTGTTTCCGGAGATACGAATCAGCCCCAGCATTTT. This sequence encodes CSVVSGDTNQPQHF.

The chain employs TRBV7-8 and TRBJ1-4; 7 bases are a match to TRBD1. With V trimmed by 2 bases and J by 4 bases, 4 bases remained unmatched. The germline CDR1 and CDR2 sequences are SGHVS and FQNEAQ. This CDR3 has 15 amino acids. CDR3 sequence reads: CASSLRTGLNEKLFF. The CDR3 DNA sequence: TGTGCCAGCAGCTTAAGGACAGGTCTTAATGAAAAACTGTTTTTT.

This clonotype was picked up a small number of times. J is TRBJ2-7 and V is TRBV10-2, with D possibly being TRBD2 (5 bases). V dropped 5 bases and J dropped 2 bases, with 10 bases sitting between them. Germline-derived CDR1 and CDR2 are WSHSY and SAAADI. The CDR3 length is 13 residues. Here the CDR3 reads CASSRSGTYEQYV. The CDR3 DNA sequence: TGCGCCAGCAGTAGGAGCGGAACCTACGAGCAGTACGTC.

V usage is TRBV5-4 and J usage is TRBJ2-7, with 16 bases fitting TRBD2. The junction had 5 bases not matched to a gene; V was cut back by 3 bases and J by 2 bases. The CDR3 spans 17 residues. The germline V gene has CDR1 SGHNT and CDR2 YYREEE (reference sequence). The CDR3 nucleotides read TGTGCCAGCAGCTCGGGACTAGCGGGGGGGCCGACCTACGAGCAGTACTTC. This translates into CASSSGLAGGPTYEQYF.

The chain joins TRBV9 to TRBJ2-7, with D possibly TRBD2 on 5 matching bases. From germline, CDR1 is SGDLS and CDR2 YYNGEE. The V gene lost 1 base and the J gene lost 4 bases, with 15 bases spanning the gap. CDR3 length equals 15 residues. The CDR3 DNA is TGTGCCAGCAGCGTAAGTGGAGGTTTAGGTTACGAGCAGTACTTC. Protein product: CASSVSGGLGYEQYF.

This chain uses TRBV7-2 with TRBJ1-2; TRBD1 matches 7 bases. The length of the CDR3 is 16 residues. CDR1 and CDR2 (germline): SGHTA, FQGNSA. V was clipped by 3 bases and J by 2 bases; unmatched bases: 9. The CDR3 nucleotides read TGTGCCAGCAGCTTTAATAGTGGGACAGTGAACTATGGCTACACCTTC. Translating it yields CASSFNSGTVNYGYTF.

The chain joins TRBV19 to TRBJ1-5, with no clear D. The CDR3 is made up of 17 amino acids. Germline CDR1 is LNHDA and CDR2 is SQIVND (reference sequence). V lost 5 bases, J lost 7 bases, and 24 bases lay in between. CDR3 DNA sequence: TGTGCCAGTAGTGGCAACGCGTCAGGCCCGAGGAGGCAGCCCCAGCATTTT. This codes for CASSGNASGPRRQPQHF.